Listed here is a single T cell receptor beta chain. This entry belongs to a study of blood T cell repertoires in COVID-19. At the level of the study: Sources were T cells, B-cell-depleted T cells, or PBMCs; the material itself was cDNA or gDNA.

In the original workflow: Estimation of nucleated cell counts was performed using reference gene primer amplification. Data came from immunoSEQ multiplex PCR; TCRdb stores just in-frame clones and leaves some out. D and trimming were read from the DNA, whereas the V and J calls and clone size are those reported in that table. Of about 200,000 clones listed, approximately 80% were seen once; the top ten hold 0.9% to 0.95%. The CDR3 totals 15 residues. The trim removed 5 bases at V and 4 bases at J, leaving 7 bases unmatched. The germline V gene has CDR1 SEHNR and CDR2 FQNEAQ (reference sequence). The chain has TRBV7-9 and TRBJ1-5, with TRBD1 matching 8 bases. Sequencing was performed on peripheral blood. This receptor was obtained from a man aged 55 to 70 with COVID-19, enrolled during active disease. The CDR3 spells CASSRGQGANQPQHF. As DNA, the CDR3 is TGTGCCAGCAGCCGTGGACAGGGTGCAAATCAGCCCCAGCATTTT.